Following are 7 T cell receptor beta chains from one sample sequenced in a study of beta chain features in type 1 diabetes. The sequenced template was cDNA made from the entire isolated RNA. The method was immunoSEQ multiplex PCR; TCRdb's version includes in-frame clones alone and lacks a portion of them. The sample shows some 150,000 clones, 40% to 55% of them seen only once. Sequencing was performed on Tregs from blood. The receptor source for this set is a man aged 18 to 30 in good health.

This clone was detected a few times. Here the CDR3 reads CASSSPGNTEAFF. CDR3 coding DNA: TGTGCCAGCAGTTCCCCGGGAAACACTGAAGCTTTCTTT. The chain is built from TRBV28 and TRBJ1-1, with D unclear. Germline CDR1 and CDR2: MDHEN and SYDVKM. The V end was cut by 4 bases, the J end by 2 bases, with 8 bases between. The CDR3 is 13 amino acids. Combining the CDR3 with reference TRBV28 and TRBJ1-1 gives the whole variable domain DVKVTQSSRYLVKRTGEKVFLECVQDMDHENMFWYRQDPGLGLRLIYFSYDVKMKEKGDIPEGYSVSREKKERFSLILESASTNQTSMYLCASSSPGNTEAFFGQGTRLTVV.

This clone was counted a few times. The chain joins TRBV28 to TRBJ2-5, with D possibly matching TRBD2 (6 bases). V lost 6 bases to trimming and J lost 1 base, with 12 bases between them. This CDR3 comprises 14 residues. Germline lookup yields CDR1 MDHEN and CDR2 SYDVKM. CDR3 protein: CASSAGISQETQYF. CDR3 in DNA: TGTGCCAGCAGCGCGGGGATAAGCCAAGAGACCCAGTACTTC.

This clone was observed a few times. The V call is TRBV4-3, the J call TRBJ2-7; 8 bases map to TRBD1. The CDR3 loop spans 13 amino acids. CDR1 and CDR2 from the germline V gene are LGHNA and YSLEER. V lost 5 bases to trimming and J lost 5 bases; unmatched junction nucleotides: 5. The CDR3 spells CASSLGTGDEQYF. CDR3 DNA: TGCGCCAGCAGCTTAGGGACAGGCGACGAGCAGTACTTC.

In DNA form, the CDR3 reads TGTGCCAGCAACCCGACTAGTAGAGAGACCCAGTACTTC. As protein: CASNPTSRETQYF. The rearrangement joins TRBV6-6 to TRBJ2-5, with a possible D match to TRBD2 (6 bases). The CDR3 contains 13 residues. Germline lookup yields CDR1 MNHNY and CDR2 SVGAGI (reference sequence). V was shortened by 7 bases and J by 4 bases, with 13 bases between the two germline ends.

J is TRBJ2-3 and V is TRBV19; 8 positions agree with TRBD2. The CDR3 sequence is 17 residues long. V dropped 4 bases and J dropped 5; count of bases not matched to a gene: 14. Germline-derived CDR1 and CDR2 are LNHDA and SQIVND (reference sequence). CDR3 bases: TGTGCCAGTAGTACACACCTTGAGAGCGGGGGAGGAGATACGCAGTATTTT. It translates to CASSTHLESGGGDTQYF. The entire variable domain, with the rest obtained from reference TRBV19 and TRBJ2-3, is as follows: DGGITQSPKYLFRKEGQNVTLSCEQNLNHDAMYWYRQDPGQGLRLIYYSQIVNDFQKGDIAEGYSVSREKKESFPLTVTSAQKNPTAFYLCASSTHLESGGGDTQYFGPGTRLTVL.

On this clone itself: Relative to the germline gene, one junction end is altered; a read error may explain this. This sequence joins TRBV7-9 and TRBJ1-4, with D tentatively TRBD1 (5 bases). From germline, CDR1 is SEHNR and CDR2 FQNEAQ (reference sequence). The CDR3 totals 12 residues. CDR3 residues: CASSLAGTGRVF. In DNA form, the CDR3 reads TGTGCCAGCAGCTTAGCAGGTACAGGCAGAGTTTTT.

The V call is TRBV5-1, the J call TRBJ1-1; TRBD1 matches 11 bases. The CDR3 sequence is 13 residues long. V dropped 6 bases and J dropped 7; count of bases not matched to a gene: 5. Germline-derived CDR1 and CDR2 are SGHRS and YFSETQ. CDR3 sequence (DNA): TGCGCCAGCAACTCTGGGACAGGGGGTGAAGCTTTCTTT. This sequence encodes CASNSGTGGEAFF.